This T cell receptor beta chain was found in a study of shared clonotypes between healthy human individuals. Regarding this clone: Its target is unknown.

General study points: Despite large depth, rarefaction showed incomplete sorted-subset sequencing. How much donors shared clonotypes was expected to be affected by sequencing depth.

Sequencing used immunoSEQ multiplex PCR; TCRdb keeps in-frame clones, though not all of them. The sample records approximately 2,200,000 clones, about 93% being singletons. CD8 cells regarded as naive lacked CD45RO, were positively chosen for CCR7, and omitted terminally differentiated effector memory CD45RA+ cells. Specimen: naive CD8+ T cells from PBMCs. This clonotype was sampled from a man aged 18 to 35 in good health. Some clones in this sample may be carry-over from other donors' samples.

Here the CDR3 reads CASSFRPGQVSYEQYF. The DNA of the CDR3 is TGTGCCAGCAGTTTCCGACCGGGACAGGTATCCTACGAGCAGTACTTC. The chain is built from TRBV7-8 and TRBJ2-7; TRBD1 agrees at 8 bases. The CDR3 length is 16 residues. Looked up from germline, CDR1 is SGHVS and CDR2 is FQNEAQ. The J segment lost 1 base and the V segment lost 6 bases, leaving 11 bases of the junction unmatched.